Listed below are T cell receptor beta chains from one sample, sequenced in a study of PD-1 blockade in classical Hodgkin lymphoma. Clones were sequenced by immunoSEQ multiplex PCR, and TCRdb holds only the in-frame ones, with some missing. This sample has about 24,000 clones, with roughly 86% found just once. The sample was peripheral blood mononuclear cells (PBMCs), taken before the fourth cycle of nivolumab. The origin of the receptors is a human donor with classical Hodgkin lymphoma. Each CDR3 is given with its conserved first and last residue. A D gene is named only where the DNA matches it firmly. Where a row states a size, it is once, few, many or the class of an expanded clone; other rows omit it.

length	size	D	V	J	CDR3	DNA
14	.	.	TRBV27	TRBJ2-3	CASSLGQRVDTQYF	TGTGCCAGCAGTTTAGGGCAGCGAGTGGATACGCAGTATTTT
12	.	.	TRBV7-8	TRBJ1-2	CASSLVGDGYTF	TGTGCCAGCAGCCTAGTGGGAGACGGCTACACCTTC
11	.	.	TRBV29-1	TRBJ2-5	CSVDGRETQYF	TGCAGCGTTGACGGTCGAGAGACCCAGTACTTC
15	.	.	TRBV7-9	TRBJ1-6	CASSLGAGDNSPLHF	TGTGCCAGCAGCTTAGGGGCAGGGGATAATTCACCCCTCCACTTT
15	.	.	TRBV6-6	TRBJ2-7	CASSYSRGLTDEQYF	TGTGCCAGCAGTTACTCAAGGGGCTTAACAGACGAGCAGTACTTC
14	.	.	TRBV28	TRBJ1-5	CASNRGEWSQPQHF	TGTGCCAGCAATCGGGGGGAGTGGAGTCAGCCCCAGCATTTT
14	.	.	TRBV29-1	TRBJ1-1	CSVLQQQGSTEAFF	TGCAGCGTTCTACAACAACAGGGATCCACTGAAGCTTTCTTT
16	.	TRBD1	TRBV5-6	TRBJ2-1	CASSLMTGGTHNEQFF	TGTGCCAGCAGCTTGATGACAGGGGGTACCCACAATGAGCAGTTCTTC
14	once	.	TRBV19	TRBJ1-2	CASNWAVLGYGYTF	TGTGCCAGTAATTGGGCGGTTTTAGGGTATGGCTACACCTTC
13	.	.	TRBV19	TRBJ1-5	CASTSGQNQPQHF	TGTGCCAGTACGAGTGGGCAGAATCAGCCCCAGCATTTT
15	once	.	TRBV25-1	TRBJ1-2	CASSDPGNGNYGYTF	TGTGCCAGCAGTGACCCGGGGAACGGTAACTATGGCTACACCTTC
15	large	TRBD1	TRBV27	TRBJ2-7	CASSRYRDRDYEQYF	TGTGCCAGCAGTCGGTACCGGGACAGGGACTACGAGCAGTACTTC
14	.	.	TRBV19	TRBJ2-7	CASSTQQGPYEQYF	TGTGCCAGTAGTACTCAACAGGGTCCCTACGAGCAGTACTTC
14	.	.	TRBV11-2	TRBJ2-7	CASSLGGNSYEQYF	TGTGCCAGCAGCTTAGGGGGGAACTCCTACGAGCAGTACTTC
15	.	TRBD2	TRBV19	TRBJ2-3	CASSLSGGTTDTQYF	TGTGCCAGTAGTCTTAGCGGGGGGACCACAGATACGCAGTATTTT
17	.	.	TRBV6-1	TRBJ2-3	CASSEAAIVETRNTQYF	TGTGCCAGCAGTGAAGCGGCCATAGTGGAGACCCGAAATACGCAGTATTTT
14	.	TRBD1	TRBV9	TRBJ2-1	CASSVRGQGSEQFF	TGTGCCAGCAGCGTAAGGGGGCAGGGTAGTGAGCAGTTCTTC
15	.	.	TRBV2	TRBJ1-4	CASRETGLTNEKLFF	TGTGCCAGCAGAGAGACAGGCCTAACTAATGAAAAACTGTTTTTT
11	.	.	TRBV6-6	TRBJ2-7	CASRARYEQYF	TGTGCCAGCAGGGCCCGTTACGAGCAGTACTTC
14	once	.	TRBV9	TRBJ2-5	CASSVAGGGETQYF	TGTGCCAGCAGCGTAGCTGGGGGTGGGGAGACCCAGTACTTC
13	few	.	TRBV29-1	TRBJ1-2	CSVEEQVYYGYTF	TGCAGCGTTGAAGAACAGGTTTACTATGGCTACACCTTC
16	.	TRBD2	TRBV9	TRBJ2-3	CASSVKAGGPTDTQYF	TGTGCCAGCAGCGTAAAAGCGGGGGGCCCCACAGATACGCAGTATTTT
12	.	.	TRBV5-1	TRBJ2-2	CASSRLSGELFF	TGCGCCAGCAGCCGTTTATCCGGGGAGCTGTTTTTT
11	.	.	TRBV7-2	TRBJ2-1	CASSVGSEQFF	TGTGCCAGCAGCGTTGGATCTGAGCAGTTCTTC
12	.	TRBD1	TRBV2	TRBJ1-1	CARRQGSTEAFF	TGTGCCAGAAGACAGGGCAGCACTGAAGCTTTCTTT
17	few	TRBD2	TRBV19	TRBJ2-3	CASSIDPAAGGTDTQYF	TGTGCCAGTAGTATAGATCCCGCAGCGGGAGGGACAGATACGCAGTATTTT
13	.	.	TRBV2	TRBJ1-1	CASKVRGGTEAFF	TGTGCCAGCAAGGTTAGAGGGGGCACTGAAGCTTTCTTT
14	.	.	TRBV7-2	TRBJ1-4	CASSPGLRPEKLFF	TGTGCCAGCAGCCCGGGACTACGACCCGAAAAACTGTTTTTT
16	.	TRBD2	TRBV11-2	TRBJ2-7	CASRPIKRERGYEQYF	TGTGCCAGCAGACCGATTAAGCGGGAGAGGGGCTACGAGCAGTACTTC
12	.	TRBD1	TRBV10-2	TRBJ2-7	CASSHRGLEQYF	TGCGCCAGCAGCCACAGGGGGCTTGAGCAGTACTTC
14	.	.	TRBV25-1	TRBJ1-2	CASHHGGTNYGYTF	TGTGCCAGCCACCATGGGGGGACGAACTATGGCTACACCTTC
18	.	TRBD2	TRBV4-1	TRBJ2-7	CASSQDKSLGGEYYEQYF	TGCGCCAGCAGCCAAGATAAAAGTTTGGGGGGGGAATACTACGAGCAGTACTTC
13	.	.	TRBV11-2	TRBJ1-5	CASSLGLNQPQHF	TGTGCCAGCAGCTTAGGTCTCAATCAGCCCCAGCATTTT
14	.	TRBD1	TRBV7-6	TRBJ1-4	CASSPGGSVEKLFF	TGTGCCAGCAGCCCAGGGGGATCTGTTGAAAAACTGTTTTTT
15	.	.	TRBV18	TRBJ1-1	CASSPSGTVNTEAFF	TGTGCCAGCTCACCATCCGGGACGGTGAACACTGAAGCTTTCTTT
14	.	TRBD1	TRBV10-3	TRBJ1-2	CAISEVDRDDGYTF	TGTGCCATCAGTGAGGTGGACAGGGACGATGGCTACACCTTC
16	.	TRBD2	TRBV10-3	TRBJ2-3	CAISGSLAGDTDTQYF	TGTGCCATCAGTGGGAGCCTAGCGGGAGACACAGATACGCAGTATTTT
17	.	TRBD2	TRBV18	TRBJ2-7	CASSPSSGGESSYEQYF	TGTGCCAGCTCCCCGTCTAGCGGGGGGGAAAGCTCCTACGAGCAGTACTTC
16	.	.	TRBV19	TRBJ2-7	CAAAPGTVTIPGEQYF	TGTGCCGCCGCCCCGGGAACAGTCACCATTCCGGGCGAGCAGTACTTC
14	.	TRBD2	TRBV19	TRBJ2-1	CASSRLAGGQEQFF	TGTGCCAGTAGTAGACTAGCGGGAGGGCAGGAGCAGTTCTTC